The source of this T cell receptor beta chain is a study of graft-versus-host responses after intestinal transplantation. Study overall: Isolated intestinal, liver-intestinal, or multivisceral transplants had been given to the recipients.

Produced via immunoSEQ multiplex PCR; TCRdb's table is partial and in-frame only. The sample lists tens of thousands of clones; roughly 90% were seen once. V was clipped by 7 bases and J by 0 bases; unmatched bases: 10. The CDR3 is 18 amino acids. For this clone: Its antigen remains unknown.

The starting material was unstimulated CD4+ T cells sorted from spleen or lymph node cells, obtained before intestinal transplant. The receptor's source is a human donor who received an intestinal transplant. The rearrangement links TRBV23-1 to TRBJ2-6; 9 nucleotides agree with TRBD1. TRBV23-1 is known as an ORF, though its function is uncertain. The CDR3 protein is CASTPRDRVLSGANVLTF. CDR3 sequence (DNA): TGCGCCAGCACCCCACGGGACAGGGTCCTCTCTGGGGCCAACGTCCTGACTTTC.